This TCR beta chain was profiled in a study of molecular identifiers for immune sequencing clone quantification. Points from the study as a whole: Effector cells kept over 98% of their molecules in clones above 20 RNA copies, while naive cells kept under 1% there. Underestimation of highly expanded clone sizes could arise where identical TCR molecules share a barcode. Spiked Jurkat TCR RNA equivalent to one cell reportedly surfaced among roughly 1 million naive cells.

TCRdb independently ran MiXCR on the PCR reads; one entry per CDR3 protein. The sample lists about 320,000 distinct CDR3 sequences; roughly 23% were seen once. The table lists this clonotype with a few counts. Its matching antigen is unknown. This CDR3 is built from 16 residues. Germline trimming cut 0 bases from V and 3 bases from J; bases unmatched to any gene: 5. CDR1 and CDR2 from the germline V gene are LGHDT and YNNKEL (reference sequence). The naive CD8 libraries originated from between roughly 19,000 and 1,000,000 sorted cells and drew on 10%, 30% or 50% RNA. This sequence joins TRBV3-1 and TRBJ1-3; the match to TRBD1 covers 7 bases. This clonotype was obtained from a human donor in good health. Some libraries in this study had Jurkat cell RNA spiked in. The sample was naive CD8+ T cells from blood, with Jurkat cell RNA spiked in. Regarding subset: FACS-sorted CD8+CD4-CCR7+CD45RA+ naive T cells. The chain's CDR3 is CASSQDGTEIGNTIYF. In nucleotides, the CDR3 is TGTGCCAGCAGCCAAGATGGGACAGAAATTGGAAACACCATATATTTT. Full variable domain (outside the CDR3, taken from reference TRBV3-1 and TRBJ1-3): DTAVSQTPKYLVTQMGNDKSIKCEQNLGHDTMYWYKQDSKKFLKIMFSYNNKELIINETVPNRFSPKSPDKAHLNLHINSLELGDSAVYFCASSQDGTEIGNTIYFGEGSWLTVV.